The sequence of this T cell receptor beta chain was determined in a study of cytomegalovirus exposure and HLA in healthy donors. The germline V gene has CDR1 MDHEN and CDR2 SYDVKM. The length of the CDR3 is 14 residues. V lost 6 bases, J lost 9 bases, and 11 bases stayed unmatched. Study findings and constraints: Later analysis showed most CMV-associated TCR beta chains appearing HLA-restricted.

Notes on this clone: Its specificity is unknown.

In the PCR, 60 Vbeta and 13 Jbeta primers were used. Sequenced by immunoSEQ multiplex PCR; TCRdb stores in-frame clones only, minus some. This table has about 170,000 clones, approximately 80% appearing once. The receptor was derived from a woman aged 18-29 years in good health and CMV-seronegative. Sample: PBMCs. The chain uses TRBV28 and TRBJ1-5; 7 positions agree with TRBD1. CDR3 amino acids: CASRSGGSLPPQHF. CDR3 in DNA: TGTGCCAGCAGATCAGGGGGAAGCTTACCGCCCCAGCATTTT.